This T cell receptor beta chain originates from a study of CD8+ T cells in alopecia areata. RNA was isolated and reverse transcribed to cDNA, the sequencing template. Data came from immunoSEQ multiplex PCR; TCRdb stores just in-frame clones and leaves some out. The sample includes 200,000 or so clones, roughly 50% seen only once; the top ten take approximately 5.1%. The table lists this clone with a few counts. Stated treatment: oral pan-JAK inhibitor, 5-10 mg twice daily. Per the germline V gene, CDR1 is SGHRS and CDR2 is YFSETQ. The CDR3 contains 17 residues. Deletions cut 4 bases from V and 8 bases from J, with 25 bases between.

This TCR came from a human donor with alopecia areata. Here the sequenced sample was CD4+ T cells sorted from blood, taken at week 24, from a patient treated with tofacitinib. This sequence joins TRBV5-1 and TRBJ2-1; D perhaps matches TRBD1 (6 bases). This chain's CDR3 is CASSRPGTRGPAHEQFF. CDR3 nucleotide sequence: TGCGCCAGCAGCCGGCCCGGGACAAGGGGACCCGCACATGAGCAGTTCTTC.